One and the same sample provided the 10 T cell receptor beta chains below, sequenced in a study of regulatory T cells in long-lasting Graves disease. Investigators prepared the TCR beta libraries by applying iRepertoire HTBI primers and Arm-PCR of CDR3 regions. TCRdb reprocessed the multiplex PCR reads with MiXCR, giving one entry per CDR3 protein. Of fewer than 650,000 distinct CDR3 sequences listed, approximately 16% are singletons. The time point: newly diagnosed GD, antithyroid drugs for less than 3 months. The TCR library was made from RNA that had been extracted from PBMCs in TRIzol. These sequences were also reported in another study, on T cells in Graves' hyperthyroidism and ophthalmopathy.

The sample was peripheral blood mononuclear cells (PBMCs), taken at new diagnosis, from a patient treated with antithyroid drugs. The origin of the receptors is a young man with Graves disease.

This rearrangement joins TRBV5-4 to TRBJ2-3; TRBD1 aligns across 7 bases. The germline CDR1 and CDR2 sequences are SGHNT and YYREEE (reference sequence). V shed 4 bases, J shed 0 bases, and the junction held 8 bases outside the gene matches. This CDR3 has 16 amino acids. This CDR3 is CASSTNRGASTDTQYF. In nucleotides, the CDR3 is TGTGCCAGCAGCACCAACAGGGGAGCTAGCACAGATACGCAGTATTTT.

V is TRBV7-8 and J is TRBJ2-1, with unresolved D. Between the trimmed V and J ends, which lost 1 base and 10 bases, there was a span of 11 bases. The germline gives CDR1 SGHVS, CDR2 FQNEAQ. The CDR3 consists of 13 residues. CDR3 DNA sequence: TGTGCCAGCAGCTTAGAGGCCCAATTGGAGCAGTTCTTC. It yields the protein CASSLEAQLEQFF.

This clonotype appeared many times. This chain uses TRBV7-9 with TRBJ2-7, with D perhaps matching TRBD1 or TRBD2 (5 bases each). V gave up 5 bases and J gave up 4 bases, with 21 bases separating them. The CDR3 has 16 amino acids. CDR1 and CDR2 from the germline V gene are SEHNR and FQNEAQ (reference sequence). CDR3 coding DNA: TGTGCCAGCAGCCCCGTGGGGACGGCGGAGTATTACGAGCAGTACTTC. Its protein product is CASSPVGTAEYYEQYF.

V usage is TRBV5-8 and J usage is TRBJ2-2; 10 nucleotides align to TRBD1. The CDR3 contains 18 residues. V gave up 0 bases and J gave up 5 bases; unmatched junction bases: 10. Germline values: CDR1 SGHTS, CDR2 YDEGEE. CDR3 residues: CASSLARQGAVPTGELFF. Here the CDR3 DNA reads TGTGCCAGCAGCTTGGCCCGACAGGGGGCGGTACCAACCGGGGAGCTGTTTTTT.

This clonotype was counted ten times or more. The genes are TRBV7-2 and TRBJ1-2; D not certain. With 5 bases removed from V and 4 bases from J, the gap between germline ends came to 17 bases. Germline CDR1 reads SGHTA; CDR2 reads FQGNSA. The CDR3 covers 15 residues. DNA of the CDR3: TGTGCCAGCAGCCTTCTCGAGGAGGGTTTCTATGGCTACACCTTC. The encoded protein is CASSLLEEGFYGYTF. Together with reference TRBV7-2 and TRBJ1-2, the CDR3 gives the full variable domain: GAGVSQSPSNKVTEKGKDVELRCDPISGHTALYWYRQSLGQGLEFLIYFQGNSAPDKSGLPSDRFSAERTGGSVSTLTIQRTQQEDSAVYLCASSLLEEGFYGYTFGSGTRLTVV.

The CDR3 DNA sequence: TGTGCCAGCAGCGTAGGGTCTAGCGGGGGCTACGAGCAGTACTTC. Translated: CASSVGSSGGYEQYF. The V and J genes are TRBV9 and TRBJ2-7; 10 bases align to TRBD2. The junction had 3 bases not matched to a gene; V was cut back by 0 bases and J by 3 bases. This CDR3 spans 15 amino acids. Germline lookup yields CDR1 SGDLS and CDR2 YYNGEE.

This clonotype was counted ten times or more. This chain joins TRBV5-1 and TRBJ2-3, with D unclear. Germline V lookup: CDR1 SGHRS, CDR2 YFSETQ. CDR3 size: 14 residues. V was trimmed by 7 bases and J by 0 bases, leaving 12 bases between them. The CDR3: CASSPQASTDTQYF. For the CDR3, the DNA is TGCGCCAGCTCCCCCCAGGCTAGCACAGATACGCAGTATTTT.

This clonotype was seen only a few times. This chain uses TRBV9 with TRBJ2-7; no definite D call. Germline V gives CDR1 SGDLS, CDR2 YYNGEE. The CDR3 length is 14 residues. Between the trimmed V and J ends, which lost 0 bases and 0 bases, there was a span of 7 bases. CDR3 in amino acids: CASSVVGNSYEQYF. The CDR3 DNA sequence: TGTGCCAGCAGCGTAGTTGGCAACTCCTACGAGCAGTACTTC.

This clonotype was seen repeatedly, ten times or more. The rearrangement links TRBV6-1 to TRBJ1-5; D remains unclear. The CDR3 is 10 residues long. The V end was cut by 3 bases, the J end by 6 bases, with 0 bases between. Germline CDR1 and CDR2: MNHNS and SASEGT. The chain's CDR3 is CASSDQPQHF. In DNA, the CDR3 is TGTGCCAGCAGTGATCAGCCCCAGCATTTT.

This clonotype was counted ten times or more. The chain employs TRBV20-1 and TRBJ1-2; 7 bases fit TRBD1. This CDR3 is built from 12 residues. The V segment lost 5 bases and the J segment 8 bases; nucleotides outside the gene matches: 8. CDR1 is DFQATT, CDR2 SNEGSKA, per germline (reference sequence). Here the CDR3 reads CSAPTGEVGYTF. The CDR3 DNA reads as TGCAGTGCTCCCACAGGGGAAGTCGGCTACACCTTC.